The rows below give T cell receptor beta chains drawn from one sample of a study of T cell responses to AZD1222 COVID-19 vaccine. This table comes from immunoSEQ multiplex PCR, and its TCRdb copy is limited to in-frame clones, with some not included. This sample yields 100,000 to 150,000 clones, of which about nine tenths are seen a single time; about 1.5% belongs to the top ten. The source material was peripheral blood, sampled on day 0 of AZD1222 vaccination. These receptors all come from an adult in good health. CDR3s include the opening cysteine and the closing phenylalanine or tryptophan. Each record gives: J gene, V gene, D gene, clone size, CDR3 length, CDR3 protein, CDR3 DNA. A D gene is named only where the DNA matches it firmly. The listing skips clone size in some rows; elsewhere it reads once, few, many or a size class.

TRBJ2-1	TRBV7-3	TRBD1	once	15	CASSQLGQGNNEQFF	TGTGCCAGCAGCCAATTGGGACAGGGAAACAATGAGCAGTTCTTC
TRBJ1-1	TRBV3-1/TRBV3-2	NA	NA	14	CASSPQGLDTEAFF	TGTGCCAGCAGCCCCCAGGGCCTTGACACTGAAGCTTTCTTT
TRBJ1-2	TRBV10-3	NA	NA	14	CAITAGGGDYGYTF	TGTGCCATCACCGCGGGTGGGGGCGACTATGGCTACACCTTC
TRBJ2-7	TRBV5-1	NA	NA	15	CASSLTSGSRNEQYF	TGCGCCAGCAGCTTAACCTCAGGGTCAAGGAACGAGCAGTACTTC
TRBJ1-4	TRBV9	NA	NA	16	CASSARGDGINEKLFF	TGTGCCAGCAGCGCGCGGGGAGACGGAATTAATGAAAAACTGTTTTTT
TRBJ1-6	TRBV12-3/TRBV12-4	NA	NA	12	CASSLPNSPLHF	TGTGCCAGCAGTCTGCCTAATTCACCCCTCCACTTT
TRBJ1-4	TRBV2	NA	NA	14	CASTKSTVSQKLFF	TGTGCCAGCACAAAATCGACTGTCTCGCAAAAACTGTTTTTT
TRBJ1-6	TRBV7-2	NA	NA	16	CASSSRREEYNSPLHF	TGTGCCAGCAGCTCCCGCCGGGAGGAGTATAATTCACCCCTCCACTTT
TRBJ2-2	TRBV5-6	NA	NA	14	CASSYGRFGGELFF	TGTGCCAGCAGCTACGGACGGTTTGGCGGGGAGCTGTTTTTT
TRBJ2-7	TRBV27	TRBD1	NA	17	CASSLSRGPGGRREQYF	TGTGCCAGCAGTTTATCGAGAGGTCCAGGGGGAAGAAGGGAGCAGTACTTC
TRBJ2-3	TRBV19	NA	NA	14	CASSMDQVPDTQYF	TGTGCCAGTAGTATGGACCAGGTACCAGATACGCAGTATTTT
TRBJ2-5	TRBV6-6	NA	NA	13	CARAGLRQETQYF	TGTGCCAGGGCGGGACTCCGCCAAGAGACCCAGTACTTC
TRBJ1-5	TRBV7-2	NA	once	16	CASSPRRDLSNQPQHF	TGTGCCAGCAGCCCCCGTCGAGATTTGAGCAATCAGCCCCAGCATTTT
TRBJ2-1	TRBV25-1	NA	NA	14	CASTTDRIDNEQFF	TGTGCCAGCACCACCGACAGGATCGACAATGAGCAGTTCTTC
TRBJ1-5	TRBV7-8	NA	NA	14	CASSFTGGNQPQHF	TGTGCCAGCAGCTTCACCGGTGGGAATCAGCCCCAGCATTTT
TRBJ2-3	TRBV19	NA	NA	12	CASSGGADTQYF	TGTGCCAGTAGCGGAGGGGCAGATACGCAGTATTTT
TRBJ1-5	TRBV7-6	NA	NA	17	CASSAGLGRTNNQPQHF	TGTGCCAGCAGCGCGGGTCTCGGCCGTACAAACAATCAGCCCCAGCATTTT
TRBJ1-2	TRBV12-3/TRBV12-4	NA	once	12	CASSFYPYGYTF	TGTGCCAGCAGTTTCTACCCCTATGGCTACACCTTC
TRBJ1-2	TRBV9	TRBD1	NA	15	CASSPRTGASYGYTF	TGTGCCAGCAGCCCCAGGACAGGGGCTAGCTATGGCTACACCTTC
TRBJ2-7	TRBV6-5	NA	NA	13	CASSPRRNYEQYF	TGTGCCAGCAGCCCCCGAAGGAACTACGAGCAGTACTTC
TRBJ1-6	TRBV5-1	NA	NA	15	CASSLARTRDSPLHF	TGCGCCAGCAGCTTGGCTAGGACCAGAGATTCACCCCTCCACTTT
TRBJ2-3	TRBV12-3/TRBV12-4	NA	once	11	CASSLTDTQYF	TGTGCCAGCAGCCTGACAGATACGCAGTATTTT
TRBJ1-2	TRBV28	TRBD1	NA	13	CASSGQGDYGYTF	TGTGCCAGCAGTGGACAGGGAGACTATGGCTACACCTTC
TRBJ2-5	TRBV18	TRBD2	NA	16	CASSPRSGGDQETQYF	TGTGCCAGCTCACCACGAAGCGGGGGAGACCAAGAGACCCAGTACTTC
TRBJ1-6	TRBV4-1	NA	NA	14	CASSQEAGNSPLHF	TGCGCCAGCAGCCAAGAGGCAGGGAATTCACCCCTCCACTTT
TRBJ2-1	TRBV12-2	NA	NA	21	CASRLGTGTSGGPPSYNEQFF	TGTGCAAGTCGCTTAGGGACTGGGACTAGCGGGGGTCCCCCCTCCTACAATGAGCAGTTCTTC
TRBJ1-2	TRBV6-5	TRBD1	NA	15	CASSVDRGRLYGYTF	TGTGCCAGCAGCGTTGACAGGGGGCGACTCTATGGCTACACCTTC
TRBJ2-1	TRBV9	NA	few	16	CASSPRRRPGSDEQFF	TGTGCCAGCAGCCCCCGGAGGAGGCCGGGGAGCGATGAGCAGTTCTTC
TRBJ1-4	TRBV4-1	NA	NA	16	CASSQAPGRAGEKLFF	TGCGCCAGCAGCCAAGCCCCCGGCAGGGCCGGGGAAAAACTGTTTTTT
TRBJ2-3	TRBV7-8	TRBD1	NA	14	CASRHHRGLDTQYF	TGTGCCAGCAGGCATCACAGGGGGTTAGATACGCAGTATTTT
TRBJ1-3	TRBV6-1	NA	NA	16	CASSAGTVRAGNTIYF	TGTGCCAGCAGTGCGGGGACTGTCAGAGCTGGAAACACCATATATTTT
TRBJ2-5	TRBV5-1	TRBD1	NA	14	CASRPGQGEGTQYF	TGCGCCAGCAGGCCCGGACAGGGCGAGGGGACCCAGTACTTC
TRBJ1-5	TRBV4-1	NA	NA	14	CASSQVGRNQPQHF	TGCGCCAGCAGCCAAGTTGGGCGCAATCAGCCCCAGCATTTT
TRBJ1-1	TRBV15	TRBD1	NA	15	CATSRGQGARTEAFF	TGTGCCACCAGCAGGGGACAGGGGGCGCGCACTGAAGCTTTCTTT
TRBJ1-5	TRBV11-2	NA	NA	13	CASSRGRGQPQHF	TGTGCCAGCAGCAGGGGGAGGGGGCAGCCCCAGCATTTT
TRBJ1-1	TRBV5-1	NA	NA	12	CASTRGSTEAFF	TGCGCCAGCACCAGGGGCTCCACTGAAGCTTTCTTT
TRBJ1-3	TRBV6-5	NA	NA	12	CATQSSGNTIYF	TGTGCCACCCAGAGCTCTGGAAACACCATATATTTT
TRBJ1-5	TRBV6-4	NA	NA	15	CASKSAGEGNQPQHF	TGTGCCAGCAAGTCGGCAGGGGAGGGGAATCAGCCCCAGCATTTT
TRBJ1-2	TRBV27	TRBD1	NA	16	CASSPRDRGLNYGYTF	TGTGCCAGCAGTCCCCGGGACAGGGGGCTTAACTATGGCTACACCTTC
TRBJ2-2	TRBV12-3/TRBV12-4	TRBD1	once	12	CASSYRGGELFF	TGTGCCAGCAGTTACAGGGGCGGGGAGCTGTTTTTT
TRBJ2-1	TRBV6-5	NA	NA	15	CAGRAQGGGTNEQFF	TGTGCCGGTAGAGCACAGGGTGGAGGGACCAATGAGCAGTTCTTC
TRBJ2-2	TRBV7-9	NA	few	17	CASSLATVKSNTGELFF	TGTGCCAGCAGCTTAGCAACGGTTAAGAGTAACACCGGGGAGCTGTTTTTT
TRBJ1-1	TRBV2	NA	NA	14	CASSWQVGNTEAFF	TGTGCCAGCAGTTGGCAGGTCGGTAACACTGAAGCTTTCTTT
TRBJ2-1	TRBV7-6	TRBD2	NA	16	CASRQTSGGLPDLEFF	TGTGCCAGCAGGCAGACTAGCGGGGGGCTACCTGACCTGGAGTTCTTC
TRBJ2-4	TRBV5-4	NA	NA	13	CASSLTSEDIQYF	TGTGCCAGCAGCCTAACTTCTGAGGACATTCAGTACTTC
TRBJ1-2	TRBV10-3	NA	once	16	CAISESTGVIVYGYTF	TGTGCCATCAGTGAGTCAACAGGCGTGATTGTCTATGGCTACACCTTC
TRBJ1-1	TRBV4-1	TRBD1	once	17	CASSLHTPGGGRTEAFF	TGCGCCAGCAGCCTCCACACCCCAGGGGGCGGGAGAACTGAAGCTTTCTTT
TRBJ2-1	TRBV27	TRBD2	NA	15	CASSLRGSSYNEQFF	TGTGCCAGCAGCCTGCGGGGGTCCTCCTACAATGAGCAGTTCTTC
TRBJ1-1	TRBV5-4	NA	once	15	CASSLEGPRATEAFF	TGTGCCAGCAGCTTGGAGGGACCAAGGGCCACTGAAGCTTTCTTT
TRBJ1-1	TRBV9	NA	NA	16	CASSVDPPGPNTEAFF	TGTGCCAGCAGCGTAGATCCCCCCGGGCCCAACACTGAAGCTTTCTTT
TRBJ1-2	TRBV27	NA	NA	13	CASSFDRARGYTF	TGTGCCAGCAGTTTTGACAGAGCTCGGGGCTACACCTTC